This T cell receptor (beta chain) was recorded in a study of glioma-infiltrating T cells. The CDR3 runs to 17 residues. V lost 5 bases to trimming and J lost 4 bases; unmatched junction nucleotides: 15. Amplification of TCR alpha and beta CDR3 regions from RNA used iRepertoire nested multiplex PCR. TCRdb reanalysed the multiplex PCR reads using MiXCR and keeps one entry per CDR3 protein. The data contain some 120,000 distinct CDR3 sequences, less than 30% of them singletons. This sequence was found in a human donor with low-grade glioma or glioblastoma, undergoing nonglioma brain surgery, or in good health (not recorded which). The sample was glioma tissue, nonneoplastic brain tissue, or PBMCs (not recorded which). The chain carries TRBV12-3 or TRBV12-4 and TRBJ2-3, with 7 bases matching TRBD1. As DNA, the CDR3 is TGTGCCAGCAGTCCGGGACAGCTAAGCCTTGGAGCAGATACGCAGTATTTT. Protein: CASSPGQLSLGADTQYF.